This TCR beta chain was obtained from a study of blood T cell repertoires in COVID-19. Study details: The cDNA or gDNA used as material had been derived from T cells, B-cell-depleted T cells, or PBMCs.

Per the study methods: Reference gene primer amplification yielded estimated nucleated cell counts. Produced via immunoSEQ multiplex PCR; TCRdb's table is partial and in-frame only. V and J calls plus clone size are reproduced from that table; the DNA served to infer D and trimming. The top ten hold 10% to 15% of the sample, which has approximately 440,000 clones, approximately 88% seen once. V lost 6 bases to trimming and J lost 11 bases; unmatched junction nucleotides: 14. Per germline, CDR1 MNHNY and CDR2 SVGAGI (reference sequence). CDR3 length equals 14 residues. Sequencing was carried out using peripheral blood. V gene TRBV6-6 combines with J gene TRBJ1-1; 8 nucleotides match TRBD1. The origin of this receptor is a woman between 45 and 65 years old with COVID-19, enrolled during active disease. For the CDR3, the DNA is TGTGCCAGCAGGTATGGACAGGGTCCCGCTATGGCTTTCTTT. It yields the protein CASRYGQGPAMAFF.